This TCR beta chain was captured in a study of cytomegalovirus exposure and HLA in healthy donors. Study-level information: As an earlier analysis found, some 170 million T cells yielded about 120 million unique TCR beta sequences.

Researchers ran the PCR with 60 Vbeta and 13 Jbeta primers. The table came from immunoSEQ multiplex PCR; TCRdb's copy has only in-frame clones and leaves some out. Of about 96,000 clones in the sample, approximately 75% were seen once. The germline gives CDR1 SQVTM, CDR2 ANQGSEA. V dropped 3 bases and J dropped 0; count of bases not matched to a gene: 2. The CDR3 is made up of 14 amino acids. Note on this clone: What it binds is unknown. The sample holds other DNA sequences that translate to the same CDR3.

Notes on the study in general: There were some V segments, including TRBV6-2 and TRBV6-3, excluded as indistinguishable.

Sequenced sample: PBMCs. This TCR was recovered from a female donor in good health and CMV-seropositive. The genes are TRBV29-1 and TRBJ1-2, with 9 bases matching TRBD1. CDR3 sequence (DNA): TGCAGCGTTGACGGACAGGGGCCTAACTATGGCTACACCTTC. Translated, it gives CSVDGQGPNYGYTF.